This T cell receptor beta chain was sequenced for a study of T-cell memory formation after mild COVID-19. This CDR3 is 12 amino acids long. The V end was cut by 3 bases, the J end by 8 bases, with 13 bases between. CDR1 and CDR2 (germline): DFQATT, SNEGSKA (reference sequence). Whole-study findings and limits: Among contracting clones, CD4+ were mainly CM/EM and CD8+ enriched in EMRA. Pre-infection memory contained some responding clones, which suggested that cross-reactive memory had joined. Contracting clones, day 15 to 85, had balanced CD4/CD8, and later expanders favored CD4+.

The sample holds a few counts of this clonotype. Its specificity is unknown. The 5'RACE method, run with constant-segment primers, produced TCR alpha and TCR beta cDNA libraries (carrying sample barcodes and UMIs). TCRdb redid the calling of the 5' RACE reads with MiXCR, one entry per CDR3 protein. The data show around 250,000 distinct CDR3 sequences, 16% seen once. The sample consisted of PBMCs or a T cell subset sorted from them (not recorded which). The V call is TRBV20-1, the J call TRBJ1-1; D might be TRBD1 (6 bases). This receptor was taken from a man younger than 35 who had mild COVID-19 (a few samples of this study predate the infection). Cell type and time point are not known. The DNA for the CDR3 is TGCAGTGCTAGGGGCATGACAGGAGAAGCTTTCTTT. This encodes CSARGMTGEAFF.